The present T cell receptor (beta chain) was sequenced within a study of cytotoxic CD8 clonotypes in ibrutinib-treated CLL. Study information: In all, under twelve patients were relapsed/refractory, some 15 were treatment-naive and 17 were IGHV unmutated. Complete response was seen in 2 patients and partial in roughly 25; about twelve progressed and around 14 stayed remitted after a median about 68 months. Response material was collected after a median 12 months of treatment, range 6 to 36.

The CDR3 totals 16 residues. CDR1 SGHRS and CDR2 YFSETQ come from the germline V gene. V shed 3 bases, J shed 5 bases, and the junction held 9 bases outside the gene matches. To note about this clone: What it recognizes is unknown.

TCRdb's table, derived via immunoSEQ multiplex PCR, lists solely in-frame clones and lacks some. The data show about 92,000 clones, approximately 71% seen once. Broader study findings: Public clonotypes were rare and shrank or held steady on treatment.

Sample: PBMCs, taken after 24 months of ibrutinib treatment. The sequence was collected from a human donor with chronic lymphocytic leukemia. The chain joins TRBV5-1 to TRBJ2-5; 11 nucleotides agree with TRBD2. The CDR3 here is CASSSGLAASMETQYF. The CDR3 DNA follows: TGCGCCAGCAGCTCGGGACTAGCGGCCTCAATGGAGACCCAGTACTTC.